This TCR beta chain was sequenced in a study of blood T cell repertoires in COVID-19. Study background: From the United States, Italy and Spain came samples of acute and convalescent COVID-19. PBMCs, B-cell-depleted T cells, or T cells were the source of the cDNA or gDNA that made up the material.

Per the germline V gene, CDR1 is SNHLY and CDR2 is FYNNEI. The CDR3 totals 14 residues. Trimming removed 6 bases from V and 8 bases from J, with 14 bases in between. The authors' processing: Estimates of nucleated cell counts were drawn from the amplification of reference gene primers. Libraries were prepared by immunoSEQ multiplex PCR; TCRdb keeps only in-frame clonotypes and omits some of them. Clone size and the V and J calls come from that table; the DNA yielded D and trimming. The sample holds tens of thousands of clones, just over 85% seen once. The rearrangement uses TRBV2 and TRBJ1-6; D is perhaps TRBD1 (6 bases). This TCR came from a human donor in a cohort sampled during active COVID-19. What was sequenced was peripheral blood. CDR3 residues: CASRRDRLDSPLHF. The CDR3 coding sequence is TGTGCCAGCAGACGAGACAGGTTGGATTCACCCCTCCACTTT.